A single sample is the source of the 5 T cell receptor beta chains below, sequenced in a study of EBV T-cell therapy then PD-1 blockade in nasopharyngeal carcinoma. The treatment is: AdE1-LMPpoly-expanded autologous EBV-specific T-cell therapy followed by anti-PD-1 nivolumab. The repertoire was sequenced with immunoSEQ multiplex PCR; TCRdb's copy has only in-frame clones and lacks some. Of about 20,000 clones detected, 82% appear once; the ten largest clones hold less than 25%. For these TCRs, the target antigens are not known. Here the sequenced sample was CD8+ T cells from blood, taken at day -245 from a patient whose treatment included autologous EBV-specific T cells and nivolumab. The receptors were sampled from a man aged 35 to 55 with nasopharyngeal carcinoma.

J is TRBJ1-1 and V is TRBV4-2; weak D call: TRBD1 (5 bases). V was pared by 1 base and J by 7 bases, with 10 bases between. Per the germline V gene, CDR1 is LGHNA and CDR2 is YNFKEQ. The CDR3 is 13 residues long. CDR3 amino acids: CASSQVEGIEAFF. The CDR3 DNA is TGTGCCAGCAGCCAAGTTGAGGGGATTGAAGCTTTCTTT.

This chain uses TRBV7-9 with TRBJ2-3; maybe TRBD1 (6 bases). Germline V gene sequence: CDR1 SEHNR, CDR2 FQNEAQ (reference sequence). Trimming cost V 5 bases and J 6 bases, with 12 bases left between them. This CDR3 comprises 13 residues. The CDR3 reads CASSAQGWDTQYF. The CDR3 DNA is TGTGCCAGCAGCGCACAGGGTTGGGATACGCAGTATTTT.

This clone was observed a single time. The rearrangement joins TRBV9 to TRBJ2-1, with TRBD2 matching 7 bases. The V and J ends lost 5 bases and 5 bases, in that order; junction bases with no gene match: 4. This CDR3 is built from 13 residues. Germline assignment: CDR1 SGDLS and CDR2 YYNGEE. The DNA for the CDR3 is TGTGCCAGCAGACAAGGGACTAACAATGAGCAGTTCTTC. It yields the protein CASRQGTNNEQFF. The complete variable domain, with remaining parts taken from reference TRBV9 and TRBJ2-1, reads DSGVTQTPKHLITATGQRVTLRCSPRSGDLSVYWYQQSLDQGLQFLIQYYNGEERAKGNILERFSAQQFPDLHSELNLSSLELGDSALYFCASRQGTNNEQFFGPGTRLTVL.

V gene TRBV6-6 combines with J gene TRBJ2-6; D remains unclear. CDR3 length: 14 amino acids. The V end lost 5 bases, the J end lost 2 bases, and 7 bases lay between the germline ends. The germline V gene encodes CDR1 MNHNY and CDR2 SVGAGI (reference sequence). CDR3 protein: CASSTEAGANVLTF. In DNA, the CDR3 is TGTGCCAGCAGTACCGAGGCTGGGGCCAACGTCCTGACTTTC.

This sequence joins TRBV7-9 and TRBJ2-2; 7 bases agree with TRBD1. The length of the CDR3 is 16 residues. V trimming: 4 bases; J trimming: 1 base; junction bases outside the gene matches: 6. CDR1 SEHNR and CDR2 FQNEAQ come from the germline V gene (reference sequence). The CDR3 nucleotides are TGTGCCAGCAGCTGGAGACAGGGTGTGAACACCGGGGAGCTGTTTTTT. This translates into CASSWRQGVNTGELFF.